Sequencing of this T cell receptor beta chain was carried out in a study of Ad26.COV2.S vaccination and SARS-CoV-2 variants. Germline loops: CDR1 MGHRA, CDR2 YSYEKL. Unmatched junction bases numbered 0, after V lost 4 bases and J lost 3 bases. This CDR3 is built from 14 residues. Only in-frame clones appear in the TCRdb table, and some are missing; sequencing was by immunoSEQ multiplex PCR. Of 6,500 to 8,000 clones in the sample, roughly 89% were seen once. The source of this sequence is a human donor who had recovered from COVID-19. The source material was peripheral blood, sampled after recovery from COVID-19. The rearrangement links TRBV4-1 to TRBJ2-1; 10 nucleotides line up with TRBD2. CDR3 sequence: CASSLAGGYNEQFF. The CDR3 region has the DNA TGCGCCAGCAGCCTAGCGGGGGGCTACAATGAGCAGTTCTTC.